The rows below give T cell receptor beta chains drawn from one sample of a study of blood T cell repertoires in COVID-19. Method: immunoSEQ multiplex PCR; TCRdb's copy keeps in-frame clones and lacks some. The sample lists about 140,000 clones, roughly 80% occurring once. Sequenced input: peripheral blood. These TCRs come from a woman of 80 years or more in a cohort sampled during active or convalescent COVID-19. Each CDR3 is given with its conserved first and last residue. D genes are given only for firm matches. Clone size is shown for a subset of rows, as once, few, many or a class of expanded clone.

v_gene,abundance,j_gene,len,d_gene,CDR3aa,CDR3nt
TRBV18,NA,TRBJ1-1,15,TRBD1,CASSPQTGGVTEAFF,TGTGCCAGCTCACCACAGACAGGGGGAGTGACTGAAGCTTTCTTT
TRBV9,NA,TRBJ2-1,15,NA,CASSAGKTGGDEQFF,TGTGCCAGCAGCGCAGGGAAAACTGGTGGGGATGAGCAGTTCTTC
TRBV19,NA,TRBJ1-3,13,NA,CASSEAAGNTIYF,TGTGCCAGTAGTGAGGCGGCTGGAAACACCATATATTTT
TRBV6-2/TRBV6-3,NA,TRBJ2-2,14,NA,CASSYRPGAGELFF,TGTGCCAGCAGTTACCGCCCAGGGGCCGGGGAGCTGTTTTTT
TRBV6-6,NA,TRBJ2-1,13,TRBD1,CASIQPQGNEQFF,TGTGCCAGCATTCAACCACAGGGGAATGAGCAGTTCTTC
TRBV3-1/TRBV3-2,few,TRBJ2-3,15,NA,CASSPRESSTDTQYF,TGTGCCAGCAGCCCCCGGGAATCAAGCACAGATACGCAGTATTTT
TRBV5-6,NA,TRBJ1-6,14,NA,CASSFLIPDSPLHF,TGTGCCAGCAGCTTCCTGATCCCGGATTCACCCCTCCACTTT
TRBV3-1/TRBV3-2,NA,TRBJ1-2,15,TRBD1,CASSQYGQELYGYTF,TGTGCCAGCAGCCAGTACGGACAGGAACTCTATGGCTACACCTTC
TRBV18,few,TRBJ2-6,18,TRBD1,CASSRGQGFFAGANVLTF,TGTGCCAGCTCCCGGGGACAGGGATTTTTCGCTGGGGCCAACGTCCTGACTTTC
TRBV7-6,NA,TRBJ2-3,15,NA,CASTRLGTYTDTQYF,TGTGCCAGCACCCGATTAGGGACATACACAGATACGCAGTATTTT
TRBV19,NA,TRBJ2-7,18,TRBD2,CASSPDRGVYGQSWEQYF,TGTGCCAGTAGTCCCGACCGGGGGGTGTATGGGCAGTCCTGGGAGCAGTACTTC
TRBV4-1,NA,TRBJ2-2,14,NA,CASSQGLPTGELFF,TGCGCCAGCAGCCAAGGACTCCCGACCGGGGAGCTGTTTTTT
TRBV19,few,TRBJ1-2,18,NA,CASSIRAGLVRDNYGYTF,TGTGCCAGTAGTATTAGAGCAGGACTTGTAAGGGATAACTATGGCTACACCTTC
TRBV10-3,NA,TRBJ1-2,11,NA,CAISGGVGYTF,TGTGCCATCAGTGGGGGGGTTGGCTACACCTTC
TRBV7-2,NA,TRBJ1-2,14,TRBD1,CASSSPNRQGGYTF,TGTGCCAGCAGCTCCCCCAATCGACAGGGCGGCTACACCTTC
TRBV5-4,NA,TRBJ2-1,15,TRBD2,CARSGGGGDYNEQFF,TGTGCCCGCAGCGGGGGCGGGGGGGACTACAATGAGCAGTTCTTC
TRBV7-9,NA,TRBJ1-2,17,TRBD1,CASRSNRGSLGLYGYTF,TGTGCCAGCAGGTCAAACAGGGGATCTTTGGGGCTCTATGGCTACACCTTC
TRBV9,NA,TRBJ2-1,15,TRBD2,CASGRGGGAANEQFF,TGTGCCAGCGGCCGGGGCGGGGGGGCCGCAAATGAGCAGTTCTTC
TRBV11-1,NA,TRBJ2-3,14,NA,CASESQELTDTQYF,TGTGCCAGTGAGAGCCAGGAACTCACAGATACGCAGTATTTT
TRBV7-9,NA,TRBJ1-5,15,TRBD1,CASSLGTGLNQPQHF,TGTGCCAGCAGTTTGGGGACAGGCCTCAATCAGCCCCAGCATTTT
TRBV30,NA,TRBJ1-2,13,NA,CAWSGQYQGGYTF,TGTGCCTGGAGTGGACAGTATCAGGGTGGCTACACCTTC
TRBV2,NA,TRBJ1-3,16,TRBD1,CASSEEGTGLKNTIYF,TGTGCCAGCAGTGAAGAGGGGACAGGGCTAAAAAACACCATATATTTT